Shown below are 8 T cell receptor beta chains from a single sample sequenced in a study of shared clonotypes between healthy human individuals. Repertoires were generated with immunoSEQ multiplex PCR, while TCRdb's copy carries only in-frame clones and drops some. Among under 350,000 clones listed, around 90% were seen once. The sequenced sample consisted of memory CD8+ T cells sorted from blood. The sample's subset: CD45RO+ cells pooled with CCR7-negative TemRA cells. All receptors come from a man younger than 35 in good health.

V gene TRBV13 combines with J gene TRBJ2-4; D may be TRBD1 (6 bases). The CDR3 sequence is 14 residues long. From germline, CDR1 is PRHDT and CDR2 FYEKMQ (reference sequence). V lost 0 bases and J lost 7, with 10 bases in between. The CDR3 reads CASSLGVTGNIQYF. CDR3 nucleotides: TGTGCCAGCAGCTTAGGCGTAACAGGGAACATTCAGTACTTC.

The rearrangement uses TRBV2 and TRBJ1-6; 7 bases agree with TRBD1. The CDR3 contains 18 residues. The germline CDR1 and CDR2 sequences are SNHLY and FYNNEI. Losses at the gene ends were 0 bases for V and 7 bases for J; bases not matched to a gene: 12. This CDR3 is CASSEALREGAGNSPLHF. The CDR3 coding sequence is TGTGCCAGCAGTGAAGCGCTTCGTGAGGGGGCGGGAAATTCACCCCTCCACTTT.

The genes are TRBV27 and TRBJ2-3; TRBD1 aligns across 11 bases. Trimming took 6 bases from V and 5 from J; bases not matched to a gene: 10. Germline lookup yields CDR1 MNHEY and CDR2 SMNVEV (reference sequence). CDR3 length equals 16 residues. Written as DNA, the CDR3 is TGTGCCAGCAGCCCGGACAGGGGGCGCGACGGAGATACGCAGTATTTT. It is translated as CASSPDRGRDGDTQYF.

The chain employs TRBV29-1 and TRBJ2-3; a possible D gene is TRBD2 (5 bases). Germline V lookup: CDR1 SQVTM, CDR2 ANQGSEA. The V end was cut by 7 bases, the J end by 2 bases, with 13 bases between. This CDR3 contains 13 residues. The CDR3 loop reads CSGVIRDTDTQYF. The CDR3 coding sequence is TGCAGCGGCGTGATCCGGGACACAGATACGCAGTATTTT.

Notes on this clone: The sample contains more than one DNA sequence encoding this CDR3. The chain couples TRBV27 to TRBJ2-1; D not resolved. There are 14 residues in the CDR3. Germline V lookup: CDR1 MNHEY, CDR2 SMNVEV (reference sequence). V was cut by 2 bases and J by 0 bases, with 5 bases left in between. CDR3 sequence reads: CASSLRSSYNEQFF. The CDR3 DNA reads as TGTGCCAGCAGTTTAAGGAGCTCCTACAATGAGCAGTTCTTC.

The chain is built from TRBV9 and TRBJ1-3; a possible D gene is TRBD1 (5 bases). The CDR3 is 17 amino acids. Germline CDR1 and CDR2: SGDLS and YYNGEE. V lost 0 bases and J lost 0, with 13 bases in between. The DNA of the CDR3 is TGTGCCAGCAGCGTAGGAACAGGAACCCCCTCTGGAAACACCATATATTTT. Amino acid sequence: CASSVGTGTPSGNTIYF.

This sequence joins TRBV29-1 and TRBJ1-2, with a tentative D call TRBD1 (5 bases). V lost 0 bases and J lost 4, with 18 bases in between. Germline V lookup: CDR1 SQVTM, CDR2 ANQGSEA. This CDR3 is 16 amino acids long. Here the CDR3 DNA reads TGCAGCGTTGAAGATGGGTGGAGGGGCCGGAGCTATGGCTACACCTTC. This encodes CSVEDGWRGRSYGYTF.

This rearrangement joins TRBV4-1 to TRBJ1-6; TRBD1 is a possible D gene (5 bases). Germline values: CDR1 MGHRA, CDR2 YSYEKL. V lost 3 bases to trimming and J lost 10 bases, with 7 bases between them. The CDR3 is made up of 12 amino acids. CDR3 coding DNA: TGCGCCAGCAGCCAGGGGCAATCACCCCTCCACTTT. Its protein product is CASSQGQSPLHF.